This T cell receptor beta chain comes out of a study of cytomegalovirus exposure and HLA in healthy donors. Study-wide background: Earlier, 150 million to 200 million T cells were analyzed, and 117 million unique TCR beta sequences were found among them.

Whole-study results and caveats: Analysis was carried out at a later point, and it linked a missense DCLRE1C variant to TCR beta V- and J-gene trimming. The listing of 160 or so TCR beta chains classed them as cytomegalovirus-associated.

13 Jbeta primers and 60 Vbeta primers were used for the PCR. Profiling relied on immunoSEQ multiplex PCR, and the TCRdb table lists in-frame clones only, not all of them. Among about 190,000 clones listed, about 90% were seen once. Worth noting for this clone: What it recognizes is unknown.

Germline CDR1 and CDR2: SGHVS and FQNEAQ. V was cut by 4 bases and J by 5 bases, with 12 bases left in between. This CDR3 is 13 amino acids long. The sequence came from a man under 40 in good health and CMV-seronegative. Sequenced sample: PBMCs. This chain links TRBV7-8 with TRBJ2-7; tentatively, D is TRBD2 (5 bases). CDR3 nucleotides: TGTGCCAGCAGCTCCGGGGAAAGAAACGAGCAGTACTTC. The encoded protein is CASSSGERNEQYF.